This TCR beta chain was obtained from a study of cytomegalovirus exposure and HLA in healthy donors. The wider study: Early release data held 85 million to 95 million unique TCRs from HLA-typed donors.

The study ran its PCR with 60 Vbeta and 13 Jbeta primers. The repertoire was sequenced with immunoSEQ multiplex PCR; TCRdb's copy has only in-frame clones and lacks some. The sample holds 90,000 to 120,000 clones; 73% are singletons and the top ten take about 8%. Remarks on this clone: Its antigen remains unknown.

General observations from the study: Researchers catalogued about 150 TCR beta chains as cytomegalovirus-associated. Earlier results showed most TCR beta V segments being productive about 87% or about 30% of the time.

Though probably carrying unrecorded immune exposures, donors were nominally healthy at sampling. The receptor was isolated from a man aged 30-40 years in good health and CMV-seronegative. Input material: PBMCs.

CDR3 DNA: TGTGCCAGCAGCCCCCATGGGGGGGACAATGAGCAGTTCTTC. It yields the protein CASSPHGGDNEQFF. V is TRBV7-8 and J is TRBJ2-1; 7 bases are shared with TRBD2. This CDR3 is built from 14 residues. Germline V gene data show CDR1 as SGHVS and CDR2 as FQNEAQ. V was pared by 5 bases and J by 5 bases, with 6 bases of the junction left unmatched.